Below are 22 T cell receptor beta chains sequenced from a single sample in a study of shared clonotypes between healthy human individuals. Profiling relied on immunoSEQ multiplex PCR, and the TCRdb table lists in-frame clones only, not all of them. Of 1 million to 1.2 million clones listed, 60% to 85% are singletons. What was sequenced was memory CD4+ T cells from PBMCs. Sample subset: CD45RA-negative fraction. The source of these receptors is a man younger than 35 in good health. Some clones in this sample may be carry-over from other donors' samples.

The chain carries TRBV10-2 and TRBJ2-3; 7 bases match TRBD2. With V trimmed by 6 bases and J by 4 bases, 7 bases remained unmatched. The CDR3 totals 14 residues. CDR1 and CDR2 (germline): WSHSY, SAAADI. This chain's CDR3 is CASSHGLGADTQYF. In nucleotides, the CDR3 is TGCGCCAGCAGCCATGGACTAGGCGCAGATACGCAGTATTTT.

The chain has TRBV9 and TRBJ2-7; D unresolved. The V end lost 3 bases, the J end lost 1 base, and 11 bases lay between the germline ends. Germline CDR1 and CDR2: SGDLS and YYNGEE. This CDR3 is 14 amino acids long. In DNA form, the CDR3 reads TGTGCCAGCAGCGGTGACGGCCGATCCTACGAGCAGTACTTC. It encodes CASSGDGRSYEQYF.

This chain uses TRBV7-8 with TRBJ2-7, with unresolved D. CDR1 is SGHVS and CDR2 is FQNEAQ in the germline V gene. CDR3 length: 12 residues. Trimming took off 4 bases at V and 4 bases at J, with 8 bases between the two ends. DNA of the CDR3: TGTGCCAGCAGCTCAAACAGTTACGAGCAGTACTTC. Translation: CASSSNSYEQYF.

This sequence joins TRBV27 and TRBJ2-7; D unresolved. CDR3 length: 13 residues. V lost 9 bases, J lost 1 base, and 13 bases lay in between. Per the germline V gene, CDR1 is MNHEY and CDR2 is SMNVEV (reference sequence). DNA for the CDR3: TGTGCCAGGAATGCGGATTCGTCCTACGAGCAGTACTTC. As protein: CARNADSSYEQYF.

This chain connects TRBV4-1 to TRBJ2-3, with a possible D match to TRBD1 (6 bases). The length of the CDR3 is 15 residues. The ends were cut back, 4 bases at V and 2 bases at J, with 13 bases in the middle. The germline gives CDR1 MGHRA, CDR2 YSYEKL. The CDR3 DNA sequence: TGCGCCAGCAGCCCCCAGGGGCTATTCACAGATACGCAGTATTTT. Its translation: CASSPQGLFTDTQYF.

This clone was seen a single time. The J gene is TRBJ2-5, the V gene TRBV7-8; 10 nucleotides agree with TRBD1. J lost 5 bases, V lost 5 bases, and 8 bases had no gene match. CDR1 SGHVS and CDR2 FQNEAQ come from the germline V gene. The CDR3 sequence is 15 residues long. DNA for the CDR3: TGTGCCAGCAGCGCAACGACAGGGGGCCTTGAGACCCAGTACTTC. Its translation is CASSATTGGLETQYF.

The chain recombines TRBV18 with TRBJ1-4; 9 nucleotides align to TRBD1. The V gene's germline CDR1 is KGHSH and CDR2 LQKENI. V gave up 6 bases and J gave up 8 bases; unmatched junction bases: 10. This CDR3 has 15 amino acids. The CDR3 DNA reads as TGTGCCAGCTCCCCAACCGGGACAGGGAAAGAAAAACTGTTTTTT. Encoded protein: CASSPTGTGKEKLFF.

On this clone itself: Other DNA sequences in this sample translate to the same CDR3. This chain uses TRBV28 with TRBJ2-7; D tentatively fits TRBD1 or TRBD2 (5 bases each). With 1 base removed from V and 3 bases from J, the gap between germline ends came to 10 bases. CDR1 MDHEN and CDR2 SYDVKM come from the germline V gene. CDR3 length: 14 residues. The CDR3 sequence is CASSLFRGSYEQYF. In DNA, the CDR3 is TGTGCCAGCAGTTTATTTCGGGGCAGCTACGAGCAGTACTTC. The variable domain in full, with the rest retrieved from reference TRBV28 and TRBJ2-7, is DVKVTQSSRYLVKRTGEKVFLECVQDMDHENMFWYRQDPGLGLRLIYFSYDVKMKEKGDIPEGYSVSREKKERFSLILESASTNQTSMYLCASSLFRGSYEQYFGPGTRLTVT.

A note on this clone: This CDR3 is also generated by other DNA sequences in the sample. The chain uses TRBV5-1 and TRBJ2-7; the match to TRBD2 covers 9 bases. The germline V gene has CDR1 SGHRS and CDR2 YFSETQ. After removal of 0 bases from V and 2 bases from J, the junction contained 3 bases not matched to a gene. CDR3 length: 15 amino acids. CDR3 region: CASSLGAGGTYEQYF. CDR3 in DNA: TGCGCCAGCAGCTTGGGGGCGGGAGGGACCTACGAGCAGTACTTC.

The chain carries TRBV7-3 and TRBJ1-1; TRBD1 aligns across 7 bases. The CDR3 spans 13 residues. V trimming: 1 base; J trimming: 9 bases; junction bases outside the gene matches: 5. The germline gives CDR1 SGHTA, CDR2 FQGTGA. In DNA form, the CDR3 reads TGTGCCAGCAGCTTAAACGGACAGGCCCAAGCTTTCTTT. Encoded protein: CASSLNGQAQAFF.

The chain couples TRBV5-8 to TRBJ2-5; D possibly corresponds to TRBD2 (5 bases). The germline V gene has CDR1 SGHTS and CDR2 YDEGEE. Trimming removed 1 base from V and 5 bases from J, with 12 bases in between. This CDR3 is built from 14 residues. The CDR3 DNA reads TGTGCCAGCAGCTTGTACCGGACGGGGGAGACCCAGTACTTC. It specifies CASSLYRTGETQYF.

The genes are TRBV19 and TRBJ2-1, with D possibly matching TRBD2 (5 bases). V gave up 3 bases and J gave up 0 bases, with 9 bases separating them. In germline, CDR1 is LNHDA, CDR2 SQIVND (reference sequence). The CDR3 sequence is 15 residues long. CDR3 sequence reads: CASSIYGDSYNEQFF. CDR3 nucleotide sequence: TGTGCCAGTAGTATTTACGGGGACTCCTACAATGAGCAGTTCTTC.

The rearrangement joins TRBV27 to TRBJ2-3; TRBD1 matches at 10 bases. Germline V gives CDR1 MNHEY, CDR2 SMNVEV (reference sequence). The CDR3 length is 15 residues. V dropped 7 bases and J dropped 4; count of bases not matched to a gene: 8. The CDR3 nucleotides are TGTGCCAGCACGGGACAGGGGATCGGCGCAGATACGCAGTATTTT. Its translation: CASTGQGIGADTQYF.

This clone was recorded only once. This chain links TRBV7-2 with TRBJ2-1; no reliable D call. The germline V gene encodes CDR1 SGHTA and CDR2 FQGNSA. Trimming took 3 bases from V and 8 from J, leaving 17 bases between them. This CDR3 spans 15 amino acids. The chain's CDR3 is CASSLSRPNPDEQFF. DNA for the CDR3: TGTGCCAGCAGCTTGAGTCGACCCAACCCCGATGAGCAGTTCTTC.

This clone appeared once. V and J are TRBV5-8 and TRBJ1-2, with D unresolved. The CDR3 is made up of 14 amino acids. In germline, CDR1 is SGHTS, CDR2 YDEGEE. V shed 2 bases and J shed 5 bases, with 13 bases lying between them. CDR3 sequence reads: CASSLGRFKYGYTF. For the CDR3, the DNA is TGTGCCAGCAGCTTAGGTCGGTTTAAGTATGGCTACACCTTC.

The V and J genes are TRBV7-2 and TRBJ2-7; D remains unclear. The CDR3 consists of 13 residues. V dropped 2 bases and J dropped 3 bases, with 8 bases sitting between them. Germline V gene data show CDR1 as SGHTA and CDR2 as FQGNSA. The chain's CDR3 is CASSLPWSYEQYF. Here the CDR3 DNA reads TGTGCCAGCAGCTTACCCTGGAGCTACGAGCAGTACTTC.

The chain uses TRBV27 and TRBJ2-1, with 11 bases matching TRBD2. The junction had 13 bases not matched to a gene; V was cut back by 8 bases and J by 7 bases. This CDR3 has 16 residues. Germline V gives CDR1 MNHEY, CDR2 SMNVEV (reference sequence). CDR3: CASLRTSGWVGNEQFF. CDR3 nucleotide sequence: TGTGCCAGCCTACGGACTAGCGGGTGGGTGGGGAATGAGCAGTTCTTC.

The V and J genes are TRBV27 and TRBJ2-1; TRBD2 is a possible D gene (5 bases). Trimming left V 6 bases short and J 9 bases short, with 15 bases between. This CDR3 is 13 amino acids long. Germline CDR1 and CDR2: MNHEY and SMNVEV (reference sequence). CDR3 DNA: TGTGCCAGCAGGGACTTCGTCGGCGGTGAGCAGTTCTTC. It specifies CASRDFVGGEQFF.

This clone was seen once. The CDR3 DNA reads as TGCAGCGTTCCCCGGACTCCTCCGCCCAAGACCCAGTACTTC. Protein product: CSVPRTPPPKTQYF. The V and J genes are TRBV29-1 and TRBJ2-5; tentatively, D is TRBD2 (5 bases). Germline V lookup: CDR1 SQVTM, CDR2 ANQGSEA. Trimming removed 5 bases at V and 6 bases at J, with 19 bases between. CDR3 length equals 14 residues.

V usage is TRBV5-1 and J usage is TRBJ2-2; D may match TRBD1 or TRBD2 (6 bases each). Germline CDR1 SGHRS, CDR2 YFSETQ. This CDR3 has 15 residues. Trimming left V 3 bases short and J 4 bases short, with 13 bases between. In nucleotides, the CDR3 is TGCGCCAGCAGCTCCCAGTCGGGGGCCACCGGGGAGCTGTTTTTT. This translates into CASSSQSGATGELFF.

The sample holds a few counts of this clone. J is TRBJ1-4 and V is TRBV27, with 8 bases lining up with TRBD1. Germline CDR1 and CDR2: MNHEY and SMNVEV (reference sequence). The CDR3 runs to 16 residues. The V and J ends lost 5 bases and 0 bases, in that order; junction bases with no gene match: 5. CDR3 loop: CASSAQGAATNEKLFF. In DNA, the CDR3 is TGTGCCAGCAGTGCCCAGGGGGCCGCAACTAATGAAAAACTGTTTTTT. The full variable domain, with the rest looked up from reference TRBV27 and TRBJ1-4, is EAQVTQNPRYLITVTGKKLTVTCSQNMNHEYMSWYRQDPGLGLRQIYYSMNVEVTDKGDVPEGYKVSRKEKRNFPLILESPSPNQTSLYFCASSAQGAATNEKLFFGSGTQLSVL.

This sequence joins TRBV5-6 and TRBJ1-3; D possibly corresponds to TRBD1 (6 bases). V lost 5 bases to trimming and J lost 0 bases, with 12 bases between them. Per germline, CDR1 SGHDT and CDR2 YYEEEE. The CDR3 sequence is 15 residues long. This CDR3 reads CASRMTGNSGNTIYF. The DNA of the CDR3 is TGTGCCAGCAGGATGACAGGAAACTCTGGAAACACCATATATTTT.